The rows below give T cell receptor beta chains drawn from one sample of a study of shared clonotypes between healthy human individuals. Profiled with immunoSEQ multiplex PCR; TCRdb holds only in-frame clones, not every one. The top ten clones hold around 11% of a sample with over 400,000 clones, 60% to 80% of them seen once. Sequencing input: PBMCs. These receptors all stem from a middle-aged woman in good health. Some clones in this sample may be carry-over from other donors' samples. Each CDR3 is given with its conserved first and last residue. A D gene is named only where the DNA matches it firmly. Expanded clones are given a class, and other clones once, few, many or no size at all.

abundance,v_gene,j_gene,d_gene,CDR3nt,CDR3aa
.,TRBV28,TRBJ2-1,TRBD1,TGTGCCAGCACTCCCCCCGACAGGGTCAATGAGCAGTTCTTC,CASTPPDRVNEQFF
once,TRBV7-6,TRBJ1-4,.,TGTGCCAGCAGCAAGCGGGGCGGCAGGACAAATGAAAAACTGTTTTTT,CASSKRGGRTNEKLFF
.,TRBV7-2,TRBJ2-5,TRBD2,TGTGCCAGCAGCTTAGGGGTAGCGGGAGCTCAAGAGACCCAGTACTTC,CASSLGVAGAQETQYF
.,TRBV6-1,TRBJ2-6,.,TGTGCCAGCAGTGAAGAAGGGGCTGGGGCCAACGTCCTGACTTTC,CASSEEGAGANVLTF
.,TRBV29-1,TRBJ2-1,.,TGCAGCGTCAATACCGGGACCTCAATGGGCGGTGAGCAGTTCTTC,CSVNTGTSMGGEQFF
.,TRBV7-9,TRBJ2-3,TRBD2,TGTGCCAGCAGCCGGACTAGCGTTACAGATACGCAGTATTTT,CASSRTSVTDTQYF
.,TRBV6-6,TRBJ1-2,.,TGTGCCAGCAGTCCCAGGGTATACGATGGCTACACCTTC,CASSPRVYDGYTF
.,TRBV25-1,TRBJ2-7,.,TGTGCCAGCAGTGAATATTTGAACGAGCAGTACTTC,CASSEYLNEQYF
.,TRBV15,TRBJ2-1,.,TGTGCCACCAGCAGAGTCCACGGGGGGCAGTTCTTC,CATSRVHGGQFF
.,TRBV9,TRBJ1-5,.,TGTGCCAGCAGCGTAGTTTGGGACTCAGGGCCTCCAAATCAGCCCCAGCATTTT,CASSVVWDSGPPNQPQHF
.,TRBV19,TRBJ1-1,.,TGTGCCAGTAGTATCGCCGGGACATGGACTGAAGCTTTCTTT,CASSIAGTWTEAFF
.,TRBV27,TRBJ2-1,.,TGTGCCAGCAGTTTGGGGAATGAGCAGTTCTTC,CASSLGNEQFF
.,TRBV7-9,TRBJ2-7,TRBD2,TGTGCCAGCAGCCGCGGACTAGCGACACATTACGAGCAGTACTTC,CASSRGLATHYEQYF
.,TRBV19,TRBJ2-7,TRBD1,TGTGCCAGTAGCAATACGGACAGGGGTATCGACGAGCAGTACTTC,CASSNTDRGIDEQYF
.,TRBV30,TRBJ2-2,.,TGTGCCTGGAGGATGGTGCGTTTTATAGCCGGGGAGCTGTTTTTT,CAWRMVRFIAGELFF
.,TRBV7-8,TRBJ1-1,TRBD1,TGTGCCAGCAGCTTTCAGGGGGCATTCAACACTGAAGCTTTCTTT,CASSFQGAFNTEAFF
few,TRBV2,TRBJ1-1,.,TGTGCCAGCAGCGTGACAGAGAACACTGAAGCTTTCTTT,CASSVTENTEAFF
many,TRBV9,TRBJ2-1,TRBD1,TGTGCCAGCAGCCAGAGGGGGCGAAATGAGCAGTTCTTC,CASSQRGRNEQFF
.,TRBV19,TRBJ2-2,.,TGTGCCAGTATTTTGGGACCAAACTCCCCCGGGGAGCTGTTTTTT,CASILGPNSPGELFF
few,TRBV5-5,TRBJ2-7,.,TGTGCCAGCAGCTCAAACCGGGTGCCGGTGACCTACGAGCAGTACTTC,CASSSNRVPVTYEQYF
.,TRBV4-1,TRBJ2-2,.,TGCGCCAGCAGTGGCGGGTTGAACACCGGGGAGCTGTTTTTT,CASSGGLNTGELFF
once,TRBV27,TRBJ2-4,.,TGTGCCGTTCAGGGTAAAAACATTCAGTACTTC,CAVQGKNIQYF
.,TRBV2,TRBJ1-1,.,TGTGCCAGCAAACGGGGCTCTTGGGCGCCCGCAAACACTGAAGCTTTCTTT,CASKRGSWAPANTEAFF